This entry is about one TCR beta chain. This specimen belongs to a study of blood T cells in healthy people across ages. Through a sample-barcoded 5' primer and a J-beta primer mix, a second PCR was run for roughly 6 to 12 cycles. TCRdb used MiXCR to reprocess the 5' RACE reads, holding one entry per CDR3 protein. The sample includes 1.2 million to 1.5 million distinct CDR3 sequences, 40% to 50% of them seen just once. Trimming left V 3 bases short and J 4 bases short, with 12 bases between. CDR1 is GTSNPN, CDR2 SVGIG, per germline (reference sequence). The CDR3 contains 13 residues. Sequencing was carried out using blood. The chain recombines TRBV30 with TRBJ1-2; perhaps TRBD1 as D (5 bases). The sequence derives from a woman aged 18-35 years in good health. The CDR3 coding sequence is TGTGCCTGGAGAGAGACAGTGGGCTATGGCTACACCTTC. Amino acid sequence: CAWRETVGYGYTF.